This TCR beta chain was captured in a study of T-cell reconstitution after alpha-beta-depleted transplantation in children. V lost 2 bases to trimming and J lost 2 bases, with 12 bases between them. The CDR3 extends over 15 amino acids. CDR1 is SEHNR, CDR2 FQNEAQ, per germline (reference sequence). Unique molecular identifiers tagged the TCRbeta library. From the PCR reads, TCRdb called clonotypes with MiXCR, one entry per CDR3 protein. The sample yields 450,000 to 550,000 distinct CDR3 sequences, more than 9.5% seen once. Many counts were recorded for this clonotype. Its antigen is not known. Study observations and caveats: Surviving recipient T cells and thymic progenitors accounted for the high day-60 TCRbeta diversity observed in some patients. After one year, T-cell counts and TCRbeta diversity mostly came from new T cells. Expanded graft clones, several hundred of them, were reportedly the source of alpha-beta T cells about two months after transplant.

The source was PBMCs, mostly from graft donor cells, collected 180 days after TCRalphabeta/CD19-depleted stem cell transplant. The receptor was isolated from a female patient aged 2-10 years who had a stem cell transplant for aplastic anemia, so the T cells may come from the graft donor. The chain couples TRBV7-9 to TRBJ1-2, with a tentative D call TRBD1 (5 bases). The CDR3 DNA reads as TGTGCCAGCAGCTTAATATACAGGCCGAACTATGGCTACACCTTC. Encoded protein: CASSLIYRPNYGYTF.